This paragraph reports one T cell receptor (beta chain). Its antigen is unidentified. V was pared by 6 bases and J by 7 bases, with 13 bases between. The CDR3 consists of 13 residues. Per the germline V gene, CDR1 is MNHEY and CDR2 is SVGAGI. The repertoire was sequenced with immunoSEQ multiplex PCR; TCRdb's copy has only in-frame clones and lacks some. Of around 130,000 clones in the sample, 80% to 95% were seen once. This sample is part of a study of T cell responses to AZD1222 COVID-19 vaccine. Study-level points and caveats: Possibly, clonal diversity was underestimated; donors were largely white British and included more females. Spike was spanned by vaccine-associated CD4 TCRs, which were dominant at 160-218 and 743-854. Repertoire sampling occurred only after the peak T cell response.

Recipients boosted at about 4 weeks or about 12 weeks are pooled. V is TRBV6-5 and J is TRBJ1-5; D uncertain. The sequence came from an adult who received the AZD1222 COVID-19 vaccine. Sequences were derived from peripheral blood, sampled 28 days after the second AZD1222 dose. For the CDR3, the DNA is TGTGCCAGCAGCTGGTCGGGTTACCAGCCCCAGCATTTT. Translated: CASSWSGYQPQHF.